This T cell receptor beta chain emerged from a study of neoadjuvant nivolumab and ipilimumab in lung cancer. CDR1 and CDR2 from the germline V gene are SGHDT and YYEEEE. V was cut by 2 bases and J by 6 bases, with 11 bases left in between. This CDR3 has 13 residues. Clones were sequenced by immunoSEQ multiplex PCR, and TCRdb holds only the in-frame ones, with some missing. The sample shows a few thousand clones, about 73% of them seen only once. This TCR was sampled from an adult with non-small cell lung cancer. The chain carries TRBV5-6 and TRBJ2-5; maybe TRBD2 (7 bases). Sample: tumor tissue, taken after neoadjuvant nivolumab, alone or with ipilimumab, at or shortly before surgery. The CDR3 sequence is CASSFPGGQTQYF. CDR3 coding DNA: TGTGCCAGCAGCTTTCCCGGGGGGCAGACCCAGTACTTC.